This T cell receptor (beta chain) was sequenced for a study of T-cell reconstitution after alpha-beta-depleted transplantation in children. General observations from the study: In patients about two months after transplant, alpha-beta T cells reportedly arose from several hundred expanded graft clones. For some patients, TCRbeta diversity was high at day 60 because of recipient T cells and thymic progenitors that survived. Hyperexpanded clones declined; after one year, newly produced T cells mostly supplied diversity.

The TCRbeta library was prepared with unique molecular identifiers. TCRdb redid the calling of the PCR reads with MiXCR, one entry per CDR3 protein. The sample includes about 200,000 distinct CDR3 sequences, 5% to 7.5% of them seen just once. On this clonotype: Its antigen is as yet unknown.

Between the trimmed V and J ends, which lost 4 bases and 5 bases, there was a span of 21 bases. The germline CDR1 and CDR2 sequences are MRHNA and SNTAGT. CDR3 length: 17 amino acids. The clonotype comes from a girl less than two years old with combined immunodeficiency, due to receive a stem cell transplant. The chain carries TRBV6-4 and TRBJ2-1; tentatively, D is TRBD2 (6 bases). This specimen consisted of PBMCs, obtained before TCRalphabeta/CD19-depleted stem cell transplant. The CDR3 DNA follows: TGTGCCAGCAGTGCCAACCTACTAGGAGCGGGTAACAATGAGCAGTTCTTC. Protein sequence: CASSANLLGAGNNEQFF.